Shown below are 24 T cell receptor beta chains from a single sample sequenced in a study of shared clonotypes between healthy human individuals. This table comes from immunoSEQ multiplex PCR, and its TCRdb copy is limited to in-frame clones, with some not included. The profile shows 1.6 million or so clones, approximately 98.5% of them singletons. The sequencing input was naive CD4+ T cells sorted from blood. Specified subset: CD45RA+ positively selected. These receptors all stem from a young man in good health.

The rearrangement uses TRBV5-6 and TRBJ1-1, with D unresolved. Germline values: CDR1 SGHDT, CDR2 YYEEEE. V was trimmed by 3 bases and J by 1 base, leaving 10 bases between them. The CDR3 is 14 amino acids. The CDR3 DNA reads as TGTGCCAGCAGCTATATCGTTAGGAACACTGAAGCTTTCTTT. It encodes CASSYIVRNTEAFF.

J is TRBJ2-2 and V is TRBV9; D not certain. V was pared by 7 bases and J by 2 bases, with 9 bases between. The CDR3 extends over 13 amino acids. Germline V gene data show CDR1 as SGDLS and CDR2 as YYNGEE. The CDR3 DNA sequence: TGTGCCAGCTTGACCGAAAACACCGGGGAGCTGTTTTTT. It encodes CASLTENTGELFF.

The chain is built from TRBV9 and TRBJ2-2; D remains ambiguous. This CDR3 contains 14 residues. Between the trimmed V and J ends, which lost 3 bases and 11 bases, there was a span of 17 bases. Per germline, CDR1 SGDLS and CDR2 YYNGEE. CDR3 nucleotide sequence: TGTGCCAGCAGCGGCGGATCTACCCCTGGAGAGCTGTTTTTT. Translated: CASSGGSTPGELFF. The full variable domain, with the rest looked up from reference TRBV9 and TRBJ2-2, is DSGVTQTPKHLITATGQRVTLRCSPRSGDLSVYWYQQSLDQGLQFLIQYYNGEERAKGNILERFSAQQFPDLHSELNLSSLELGDSALYFCASSGGSTPGELFFGEGSRLTVL.

This clone was seen once. The rearrangement joins TRBV5-1 to TRBJ2-5; TRBD2 might be the D (5 bases). V lost 4 bases and J 0 bases, leaving 7 bases between the germline ends. The CDR3 spans 13 residues. CDR1 is SGHRS, CDR2 YFSETQ, per germline. CDR3 in DNA: TGCGCCAGCAGCGACGGGGACCAAGAGACCCAGTACTTC. This translates into CASSDGDQETQYF.

This sequence joins TRBV12-5 and TRBJ2-1, with a possible D match to TRBD2 (6 bases). CDR3 length: 17 amino acids. The germline V gene has CDR1 LGHNT and CDR2 FRNRAP. Trimming took off 0 bases at V and 9 bases at J, with 21 bases between the two ends. The CDR3 DNA sequence: TGTGCTAGTGGTTTGGTACCCGGGACTCCGATGAATATTGAGCAGTTCTTC. Residues: CASGLVPGTPMNIEQFF.

Note on this clone: The identical CDR3 is also encoded by other nucleotide sequences in the sample. Written as DNA, the CDR3 is TGTGCCAGCAGCTTGGTGAACACTGAAGCTTTCTTT. It encodes CASSLVNTEAFF. V is TRBV5-6 and J is TRBJ1-1; D unresolved. The V gene's germline CDR1 is SGHDT and CDR2 YYEEEE. Deletions cut 0 bases from V and 0 bases from J, with 0 bases between. The CDR3 runs to 12 residues.

This clone is a singleton in its sample. The J gene is TRBJ2-6, the V gene TRBV19; TRBD2 agrees at 10 bases. After removal of 5 bases from V and 4 bases from J, the junction contained 2 bases not matched to a gene. There are 15 residues in the CDR3. Germline CDR1 reads LNHDA; CDR2 reads SQIVND (reference sequence). CDR3 in amino acids: CASSDSGRGANVLTF. The DNA for the CDR3 is TGTGCCAGTAGTGATAGCGGGAGGGGGGCCAACGTCCTGACTTTC.

This chain uses TRBV5-4 with TRBJ2-2; 9 nucleotides match TRBD1. The CDR3 has 16 amino acids. CDR1 is SGHNT and CDR2 is YYREEE in the germline V gene (reference sequence). Trimming took 3 bases from V and 0 from J; bases not matched to a gene: 3. CDR3 in amino acids: CASSSRQGANTGELFF. CDR3 DNA sequence: TGTGCCAGCAGCTCACGACAGGGGGCGAACACCGGGGAGCTGTTTTTT.

The rearrangement joins TRBV18 to TRBJ1-2; D is possibly TRBD1 (5 bases). Germline CDR1 KGHSH, CDR2 LQKENI. Trimming cost V 0 bases and J 3 bases, with 8 bases left between them. The CDR3 runs 14 residues. The CDR3 DNA reads as TGTGCCAGCTCACCACCAGGGGTCGACTATGGCTACACCTTC. Translating it yields CASSPPGVDYGYTF.

The count of this clone is one. The chain has TRBV7-8 and TRBJ2-5; 9 positions agree with TRBD1. J lost 4 bases, V lost 7 bases, and 22 bases had no gene match. CDR1 is SGHVS, CDR2 FQNEAQ, per germline. The CDR3 is 19 residues long. CDR3 sequence: CASKTDLSGQGPRIETQYF. The CDR3 DNA is TGTGCCAGCAAGACAGACTTGTCCGGACAGGGGCCCCGAATAGAGACCCAGTACTTC.

A single count supports this clone. This rearrangement joins TRBV29-1 to TRBJ1-5; D call uncertain. CDR3 length: 13 amino acids. V was pared by 4 bases and J by 4 bases, with 11 bases between. The germline gives CDR1 SQVTM, CDR2 ANQGSEA. In DNA, the CDR3 is TGCAGCGTTGCGGAACAGTTTAATCAGCCCCAGCATTTT. It is translated as CSVAEQFNQPQHF.

The chain links TRBV10-3 to TRBJ1-2; 10 positions agree with TRBD1. Germline CDR1 ENHRY, CDR2 SYGVKD. J lost 3 bases, V lost 7 bases, and 8 bases had no gene match. The CDR3 has 15 residues. Here the CDR3 DNA reads TGTGCCATCAAGACGGGGACAGGGGCAGACTATGGCTACACCTTC. Its translation: CAIKTGTGADYGYTF.

CDR3 coding DNA: TGTGCCAGCAGCTTAGCGCCCATAGCGGGAGGACAGGCCGGGGAGCTGTTTTTT. It encodes CASSLAPIAGGQAGELFF. The V gene is TRBV7-6, the J gene TRBJ2-2, with TRBD2 matching over 10 bases. The germline gives CDR1 SGHVS, CDR2 FNYEAQ. The J segment lost 6 bases and the V segment lost 0 bases, leaving 10 bases of the junction unmatched. This CDR3 spans 18 amino acids.

This chain connects TRBV7-2 to TRBJ2-1; D not certain. Trimming pared 4 bases from V and 8 bases from J, leaving 9 bases between. The CDR3 spans 12 residues. Germline V gives CDR1 SGHTA, CDR2 FQGNSA. The CDR3 coding sequence is TGTGCCAGCAGCTACCCCTGGCATGAGCAGTTCTTC. It encodes CASSYPWHEQFF.

The chain combines TRBV28 with TRBJ2-3; maybe TRBD2 (6 bases). V shed 8 bases and J shed 3 bases, with 18 bases lying between them. Germline V lookup: CDR1 MDHEN, CDR2 SYDVKM. CDR3 length: 15 residues. The CDR3 region is CASGGATELTDTQYF. CDR3 bases: TGTGCCAGCGGAGGGGCTACGGAACTGACAGATACGCAGTATTTT. The variable domain in full, completed from reference TRBV28 and TRBJ2-3, reads DVKVTQSSRYLVKRTGEKVFLECVQDMDHENMFWYRQDPGLGLRLIYFSYDVKMKEKGDIPEGYSVSREKKERFSLILESASTNQTSMYLCASGGATELTDTQYFGPGTRLTVL.

A single count supports this clone. The genes are TRBV7-6 and TRBJ2-7; 12 nucleotides align to TRBD2. Germline trimming cut 5 bases from V and 6 bases from J; bases unmatched to any gene: 11. CDR3 length: 16 amino acids. CDR1 and CDR2 (germline): SGHVS, FNYEAQ. CDR3: CASSPWTSGMRVEQYF. DNA of the CDR3: TGTGCCAGCAGCCCTTGGACTAGCGGGATGAGAGTCGAGCAGTACTTC.

The chain is built from TRBV9 and TRBJ2-1; D perhaps matches TRBD1 (6 bases). Germline lookup yields CDR1 SGDLS and CDR2 YYNGEE. The CDR3 covers 16 residues. Trimming left V 0 bases short and J 5 bases short, with 15 bases between. The CDR3 sequence is CASSVEGATGNNEQFF. The CDR3 DNA sequence: TGTGCCAGCAGCGTAGAGGGAGCTACAGGGAACAATGAGCAGTTCTTC.

This clone was counted a single time. The V gene is TRBV11-3, the J gene TRBJ2-7, with D possibly being TRBD2 (6 bases). This CDR3 region has 12 residues. CDR1 is SGHNT, CDR2 YENEEA, per germline. V was pared by 0 bases and J by 7 bases, with 7 bases between. Here the CDR3 DNA reads TGTGCCAGCAGCTTAGATGGGGGGGAGCAGTACTTC. This gives the protein CASSLDGGEQYF.

The genes are TRBV19 and TRBJ2-7; 8 bases are shared with TRBD1. CDR1 is LNHDA and CDR2 is SQIVND in the germline V gene (reference sequence). CDR3 length equals 14 residues. In nucleotides, the CDR3 is TGTGCCAGTAGTATAGTGGTAGGGGGACAGGCCGGGTTGGTC. It is translated as CASSIVVGGQAGLV.

V gene TRBV7-9 combines with J gene TRBJ2-1; 12 bases fit TRBD2. CDR3 length equals 14 residues. Trimming cost V 8 bases and J 10 bases; bases outside gene matches: 9. Germline CDR1 is SEHNR and CDR2 is FQNEAQ (reference sequence). CDR3 in amino acids: CASEVLAGGLEQFF. The CDR3 DNA follows: TGTGCCAGCGAGGTGCTAGCGGGAGGGTTGGAGCAGTTCTTC.

This clone was seen just once. DNA of the CDR3: TGTGCCAGCTCTACCAGGGACAGGGGATATACGGACTATGAAAAACTGTTTTTT. This translates into CASSTRDRGYTDYEKLFF. The chain links TRBV18 to TRBJ1-4, with TRBD1 matching 10 bases. Germline V gives CDR1 KGHSH, CDR2 LQKENI. The junction had 16 bases not matched to a gene; V was cut back by 6 bases and J by 6 bases. The length of the CDR3 is 18 residues. The variable domain in full, with the rest retrieved from reference TRBV18 and TRBJ1-4, is NAGVMQNPRHLVRRRGQEARLRCSPMKGHSHVYWYRQLPEEGLKFMVYLQKENIIDESGMPKERFSAEFPKEGPSILRIQQVVRGDSAAYFCASSTRDRGYTDYEKLFFGSGTQLSVL.

This chain connects TRBV10-2 to TRBJ1-3; a possible D gene is TRBD1 (6 bases). Trimming took 6 bases from V and 0 from J, leaving 12 bases between them. Germline V CDR1 and CDR2: WSHSY, SAAADI. CDR3 length: 15 residues. The CDR3 coding sequence is TGCGCCAGCAGCCGGACAGCCAGCTCTGGAAACACCATATATTTT. Encoded protein: CASSRTASSGNTIYF.

This rearrangement joins TRBV29-1 to TRBJ2-7, with D perhaps being TRBD1 or TRBD2 (5 bases each). V was cut by 3 bases and J by 2 bases, with 14 bases left in between. The CDR3 runs 14 residues. CDR1 is SQVTM, CDR2 ANQGSEA, per germline. The CDR3 sequence is CSVEGVGITYEQYF. CDR3 DNA: TGCAGCGTTGAGGGGGTGGGGATTACCTACGAGCAGTACTTC.

V is TRBV5-1 and J is TRBJ2-3, with 7 bases that match TRBD1. The V and J ends lost 4 bases and 1 base, in that order; junction bases with no gene match: 9. This CDR3 has 16 amino acids. CDR1 is SGHRS, CDR2 YFSETQ, per germline. Here the CDR3 reads CASSPPTGSGTDTQYF. CDR3 coding DNA: TGCGCCAGCAGCCCCCCGACAGGGTCTGGCACAGATACGCAGTATTTT.